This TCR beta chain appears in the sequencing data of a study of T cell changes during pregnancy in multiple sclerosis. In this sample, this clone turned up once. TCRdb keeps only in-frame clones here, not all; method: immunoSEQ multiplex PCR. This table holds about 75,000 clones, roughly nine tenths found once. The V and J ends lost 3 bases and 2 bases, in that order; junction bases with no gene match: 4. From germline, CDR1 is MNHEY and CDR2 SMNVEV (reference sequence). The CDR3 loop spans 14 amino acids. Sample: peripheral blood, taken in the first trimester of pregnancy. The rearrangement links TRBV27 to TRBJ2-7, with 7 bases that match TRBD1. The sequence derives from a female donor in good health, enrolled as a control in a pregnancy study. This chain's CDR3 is CASSFGQDTYEQYF. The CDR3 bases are TGTGCCAGCAGTTTTGGACAGGATACCTACGAGCAGTACTTC.